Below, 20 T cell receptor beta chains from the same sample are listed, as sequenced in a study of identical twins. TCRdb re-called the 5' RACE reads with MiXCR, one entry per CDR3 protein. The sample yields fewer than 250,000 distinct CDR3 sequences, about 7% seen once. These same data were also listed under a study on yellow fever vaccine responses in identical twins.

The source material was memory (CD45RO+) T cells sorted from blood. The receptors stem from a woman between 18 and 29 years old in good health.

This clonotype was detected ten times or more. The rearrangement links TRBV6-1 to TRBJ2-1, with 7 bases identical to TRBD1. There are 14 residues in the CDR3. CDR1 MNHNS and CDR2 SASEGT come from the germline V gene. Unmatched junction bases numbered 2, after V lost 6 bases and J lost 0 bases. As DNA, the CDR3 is TGTGCCAGCAGGGGACAGCCCTCCTACAATGAGCAGTTCTTC. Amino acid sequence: CASRGQPSYNEQFF.

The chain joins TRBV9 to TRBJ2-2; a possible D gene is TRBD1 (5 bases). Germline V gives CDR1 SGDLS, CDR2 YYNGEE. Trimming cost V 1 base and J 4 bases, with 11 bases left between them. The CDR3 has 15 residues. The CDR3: CASSVRTQGTGELFF. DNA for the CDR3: TGTGCCAGCAGCGTAAGGACCCAGGGCACCGGGGAGCTGTTTTTT.

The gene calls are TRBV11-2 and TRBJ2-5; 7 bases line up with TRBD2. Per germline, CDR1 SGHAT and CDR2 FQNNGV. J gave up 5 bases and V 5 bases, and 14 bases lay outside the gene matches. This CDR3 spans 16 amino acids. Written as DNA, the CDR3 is TGTGCCAGCAGCCTTGGTGGGAGGGCCTATGGGGAGACCCAGTACTTC. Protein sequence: CASSLGGRAYGETQYF.

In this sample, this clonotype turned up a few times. The CDR3 protein is CSALGLAGGTYEQYV. In DNA, the CDR3 is TGCAGTGCCCTGGGGTTAGCGGGGGGTACCTACGAGCAGTACGTC. The V and J genes are TRBV20-1 and TRBJ2-7, with 10 bases aligning to TRBD2. Germline V CDR1 and CDR2: DFQATT, SNEGSKA (reference sequence). The CDR3 sequence is 15 residues long. Trimming cost V 6 bases and J 2 bases; bases outside gene matches: 10.

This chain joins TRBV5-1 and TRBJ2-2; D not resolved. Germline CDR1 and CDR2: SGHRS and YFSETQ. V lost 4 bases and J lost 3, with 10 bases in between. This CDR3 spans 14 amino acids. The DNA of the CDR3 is TGCGCCAGCAGCAAGGACCCATACACCGGGGAGCTGTTTTTT. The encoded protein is CASSKDPYTGELFF.

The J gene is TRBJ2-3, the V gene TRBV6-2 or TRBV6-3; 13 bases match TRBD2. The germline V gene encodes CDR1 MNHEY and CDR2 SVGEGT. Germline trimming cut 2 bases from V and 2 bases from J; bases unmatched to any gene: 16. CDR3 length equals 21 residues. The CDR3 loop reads CASSYARTSGRGDKITDTQYF. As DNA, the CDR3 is TGTGCCAGCAGTTACGCCCGGACTAGCGGGAGAGGAGATAAAATCACAGATACGCAGTATTTT.

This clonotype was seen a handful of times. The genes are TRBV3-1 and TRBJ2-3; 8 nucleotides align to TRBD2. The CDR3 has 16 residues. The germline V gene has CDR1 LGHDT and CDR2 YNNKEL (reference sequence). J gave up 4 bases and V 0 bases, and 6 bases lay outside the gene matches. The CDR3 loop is CASSQDMAGGSDTQYF. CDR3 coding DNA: TGTGCCAGCAGCCAAGATATGGCGGGAGGCTCAGATACGCAGTATTTT.

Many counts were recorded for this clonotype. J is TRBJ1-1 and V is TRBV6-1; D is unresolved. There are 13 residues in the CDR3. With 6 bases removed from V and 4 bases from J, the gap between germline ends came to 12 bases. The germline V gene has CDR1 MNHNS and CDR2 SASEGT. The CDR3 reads CASRGITGTEAFF. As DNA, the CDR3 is TGTGCCAGCAGGGGGATAACGGGCACTGAAGCTTTCTTT.

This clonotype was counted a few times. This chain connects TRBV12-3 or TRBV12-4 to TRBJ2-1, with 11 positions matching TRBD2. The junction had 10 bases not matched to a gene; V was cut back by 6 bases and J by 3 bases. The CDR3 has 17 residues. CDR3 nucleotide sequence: TGTGCCAGCAGCTACCAGCAGGGACTAGCGGACTACAATGAGCAGTTCTTC. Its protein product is CASSYQQGLADYNEQFF.

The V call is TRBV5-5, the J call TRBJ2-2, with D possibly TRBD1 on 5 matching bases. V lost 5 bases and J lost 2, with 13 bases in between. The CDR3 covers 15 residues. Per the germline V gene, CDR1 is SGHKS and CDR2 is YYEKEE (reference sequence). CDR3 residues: CASRQGLSNTGELFF. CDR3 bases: TGTGCCAGCAGGCAGGGTCTGTCAAACACCGGGGAGCTGTTTTTT.

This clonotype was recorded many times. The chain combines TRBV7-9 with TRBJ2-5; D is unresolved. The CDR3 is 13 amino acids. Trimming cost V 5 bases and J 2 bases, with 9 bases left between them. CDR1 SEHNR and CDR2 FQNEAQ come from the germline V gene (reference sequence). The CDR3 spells CASSQRIQETQYF. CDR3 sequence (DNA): TGTGCCAGCAGCCAAAGAATTCAAGAGACCCAGTACTTC.

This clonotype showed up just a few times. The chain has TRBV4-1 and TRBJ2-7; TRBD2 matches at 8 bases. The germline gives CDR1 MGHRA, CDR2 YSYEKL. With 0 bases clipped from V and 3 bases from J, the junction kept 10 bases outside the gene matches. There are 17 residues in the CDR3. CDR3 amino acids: CASSQEDGTRGNYEQYF. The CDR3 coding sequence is TGCGCCAGCAGCCAAGAAGATGGGACTAGAGGTAACTACGAGCAGTACTTC.

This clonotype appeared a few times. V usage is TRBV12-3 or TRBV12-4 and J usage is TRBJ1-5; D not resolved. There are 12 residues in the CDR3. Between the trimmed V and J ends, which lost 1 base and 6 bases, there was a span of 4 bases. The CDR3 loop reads CASSLGFQPQHF. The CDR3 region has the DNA TGTGCCAGCAGTTTAGGGTTTCAGCCCCAGCATTTT.

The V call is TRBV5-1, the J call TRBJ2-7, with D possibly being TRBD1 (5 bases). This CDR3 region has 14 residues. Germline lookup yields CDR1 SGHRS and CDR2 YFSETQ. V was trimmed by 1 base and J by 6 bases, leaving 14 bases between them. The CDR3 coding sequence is TGCGCCAGCAGCTTGAGGGTCCAAGGGGCCGAGCAGTACTTC. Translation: CASSLRVQGAEQYF.

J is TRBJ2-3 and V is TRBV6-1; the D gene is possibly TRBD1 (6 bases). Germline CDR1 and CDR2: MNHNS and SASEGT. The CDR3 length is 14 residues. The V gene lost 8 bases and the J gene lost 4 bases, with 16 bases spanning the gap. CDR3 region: CASLRTADADTQYF. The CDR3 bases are TGTGCCAGCCTCAGGACAGCTGATGCAGATACGCAGTATTTT.

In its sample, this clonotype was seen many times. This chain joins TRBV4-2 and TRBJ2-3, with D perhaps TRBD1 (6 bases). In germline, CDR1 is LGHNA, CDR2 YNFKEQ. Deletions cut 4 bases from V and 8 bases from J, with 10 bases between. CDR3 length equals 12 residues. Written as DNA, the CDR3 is TGTGCCAGCAGCCTGTTAGGGGGTACGCAGTATTTT. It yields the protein CASSLLGGTQYF.

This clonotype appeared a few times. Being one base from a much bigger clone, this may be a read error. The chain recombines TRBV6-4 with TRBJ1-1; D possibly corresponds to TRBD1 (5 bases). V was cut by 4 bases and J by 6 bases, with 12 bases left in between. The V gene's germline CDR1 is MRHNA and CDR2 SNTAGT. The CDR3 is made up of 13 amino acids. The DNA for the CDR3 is TGTGCCAGCAGTGCGACAGAAAACGCTGAAGCTTTCTTT. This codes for CASSATENAEAFF.

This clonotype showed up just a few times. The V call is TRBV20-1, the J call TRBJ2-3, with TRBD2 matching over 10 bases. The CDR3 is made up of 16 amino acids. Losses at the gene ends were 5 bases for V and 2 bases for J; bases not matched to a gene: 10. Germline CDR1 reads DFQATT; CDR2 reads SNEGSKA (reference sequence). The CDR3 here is CSARLAGALSTDTQYF. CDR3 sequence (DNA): TGCAGTGCTCGACTAGCGGGCGCCCTATCCACAGATACGCAGTATTTT.

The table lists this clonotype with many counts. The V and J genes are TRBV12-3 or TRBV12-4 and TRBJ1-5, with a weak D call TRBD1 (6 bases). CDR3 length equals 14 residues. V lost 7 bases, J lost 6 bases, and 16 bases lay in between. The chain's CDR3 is CASTRLGGGQPQHF. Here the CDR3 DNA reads TGTGCCAGCACCCGCCTGGGGGGCGGTCAGCCCCAGCATTTT.

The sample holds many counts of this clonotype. The CDR3 DNA follows: TGCGCCAGCAGCCCCTATACCGGGACTAGCGGCACAGATACGCAGTATTTT. It encodes CASSPYTGTSGTDTQYF. The gene calls are TRBV4-1 and TRBJ2-3; the match to TRBD2 covers 10 bases. CDR3 length: 17 residues. Germline values: CDR1 MGHRA, CDR2 YSYEKL. V trimming: 4 bases; J trimming: 1 base; junction bases outside the gene matches: 8.